This TCR beta chain was sequenced for a study of cytomegalovirus exposure and HLA in healthy donors. In the PCR, 60 Vbeta and 13 Jbeta primers were used. Repertoires were generated with immunoSEQ multiplex PCR, while TCRdb's copy carries only in-frame clones and drops some. The sample lists 150,000 or so clones, 60% to 80% occurring once. V gave up 6 bases and J gave up 8 bases; unmatched junction bases: 12. Germline values: CDR1 LNHDA, CDR2 SQIVND (reference sequence). CDR3 length: 14 residues. This chain joins TRBV19 and TRBJ1-2; TRBD1 matches at 7 bases. Input material: PBMCs. The clonotype comes from a woman aged 40 to 49 in good health and CMV-seronegative. The CDR3 here is CASSEDRILGGYTF. In DNA, the CDR3 is TGTGCCAGTAGCGAGGACAGGATACTGGGAGGCTACACCTTC.